This T cell receptor (beta chain) was recovered during a study of primary melanoma T cells and metastatic recurrence (dated by TCRdb to the early 2020s). Broadly, across the study: The cohort consisted of 150 to 200 primary melanomas of stage T2 to T4, each more than 1 mm thick. Whether T-cell fraction and T-cell repertoire clonality in primary melanoma tumors predicted patient outcome was tested in the study. The T-cell fraction measured by TCR beta sequencing was weighed against progression-free survival, the clinical outcome chosen for the comparison. Histopathological grading of tumor-infiltrating lymphocytes served as the comparison point for the T-cell fraction derived from sequencing. Study-level results and caveats: A T-cell fraction above 20% appeared protective regardless of ulceration status, mitotic rate or nodal disease. Progression-free survival prediction was reportedly improved more by adding T-cell fraction to tumor thickness than by adding any other histopathological variable. An effective T-cell-mediated antitumor response in primary melanoma was presented by the authors only as a suggestion rather than as a demonstrated mechanism. Progression-free survival was reportedly predicted by the tumor T-cell fraction independently of thickness, ulceration, mitotic rate and age.

Library method: the immunoSEQ multiplex PCR assay. High-throughput sequencing of the T-cell receptor beta chain was performed on primary melanoma tumor tissue. As for the original processing: Among the repertoire analyses were the distribution of insertions and deletions and the sharing of TCRB CDR3 between samples. A gradient-boosted model ranked the predictive value of the T-cell fraction against histopathological variables. TCRdb took this table from immuneACCESS and kept in-frame rearrangements with V and J called. Such tables lack part of the clones; where checked against another copy, unresolved V genes explain under half of the gap, and the rest is unexplained. That table is the source of V, J and clone size, and D and trimming were worked out from the DNA. A total of 250 or so clones appear in this sample, about four fifths of them only once. About 15% of the sample rests with the top ten.

The patients had surgically resected primary melanoma that was considered potentially curable but at risk of metastatic recurrence. For this clone: The specificity of this receptor is unknown. There are no base qualities to consult, and no much larger clone falls within one base.

The CDR1 and CDR2 encoded by the germline V gene are SQVTM and ANQGSEA. V trim: 4 bases; J trim: 7 bases; unmatched bases: 4. The CDR3, from cysteine to phenylalanine, totals 12 residues. The read is trimmed to its CDR3 DNA, 36 bases read in frame from base 1. The sequence was obtained from a human donor with melanoma. Sequencing input: melanoma tumor tissue. The chain is encoded by TRBV29-1 joined to TRBJ2-4, with 7 central nucleotides matching TRBD1. The DNA is TGCAGCGTTGTTTCCAGGGGGAACATTCAGTACTTC. This sequence encodes CSVVSRGNIQYF. Here the CDR3 is joined to the reference TRBV29-1 and TRBJ2-4 genes, and the full variable domain is: SAVISQKPSRDICQRGTSLTIQCQVDSQVTMMFWYRQQPGQSLTLIATANQGSEATYESGFVIDKFPISRPNLTFSTLTVSNMSPEDSSIYLCSVVSRGNIQYFGAGTRLSVL.